One and the same sample provided the 31 T cell receptor beta chains below, sequenced in a study of OX40 agonist ivuxolimab in advanced cancers. Using immunoSEQ multiplex PCR, the repertoire was profiled, and TCRdb retains in-frame clones only, with some absent. The table shows about 31,000 clones, with approximately 91% occurring only once. The sample consisted of CD4+ or CD8+ T cells sorted from blood, taken in a trial of the OX40 agonist ivuxolimab. These receptors all come from an adult with an advanced solid tumor such as melanoma, head and neck, liver or kidney cancer.

This clone was picked up one time. The chain is built from TRBV2 and TRBJ2-7; no firm D call. This CDR3 has 15 residues. The V and J ends lost 1 base and 5 bases respectively, with 15 bases between them. Germline V lookup: CDR1 SNHLY, CDR2 FYNNEI. In nucleotides, the CDR3 is TGTGCCAGCAGTGAAGTGCCGGGCACTTCGGACGAGCAGTACTTC. Translated: CASSEVPGTSDEQYF.

This sequence joins TRBV9 and TRBJ1-2; D perhaps matches TRBD1 (5 bases). CDR1 and CDR2 (germline): SGDLS, YYNGEE. The CDR3 runs to 15 residues. Trimming removed 1 base from V and 0 bases from J, with 10 bases in between. CDR3 sequence reads: CASSVTDIPNYGYTF. CDR3 bases: TGTGCCAGCAGCGTAACGGACATTCCTAACTATGGCTACACCTTC.

The chain recombines TRBV28 with TRBJ2-3, with 16 bases aligning to TRBD2. The ends lost 6 bases at V and 4 bases at J; junction bases unmatched: 4. The CDR3 totals 16 residues. The germline V gene encodes CDR1 MDHEN and CDR2 SYDVKM. DNA of the CDR3: TGTGCCAGCAGCCCCGGGACTAGCGGGAGGGCAGATACGCAGTATTTT. It yields the protein CASSPGTSGRADTQYF. Looking up the rest from reference TRBV28 and TRBJ2-3 gives the full variable domain: DVKVTQSSRYLVKRTGEKVFLECVQDMDHENMFWYRQDPGLGLRLIYFSYDVKMKEKGDIPEGYSVSREKKERFSLILESASTNQTSMYLCASSPGTSGRADTQYFGPGTRLTVL.

The chain couples TRBV7-9 to TRBJ2-2, with a tentative D call TRBD1 (6 bases). The CDR3 has 15 residues. The ends were cut back, 4 bases at V and 3 bases at J, with 12 bases in the middle. Germline V gene lookup returns CDR1 SEHNR and CDR2 FQNEAQ (reference sequence). The CDR3 spells CASSSWTEHTGELFF. In DNA form, the CDR3 reads TGTGCCAGCAGCTCGTGGACAGAACACACCGGGGAGCTGTTTTTT.

This sequence joins TRBV5-1 and TRBJ1-1; D ambiguous. V was clipped by 0 bases and J by 5 bases, with 11 bases between them. Germline V gives CDR1 SGHRS, CDR2 YFSETQ. The CDR3 covers 14 residues. CDR3: CASSLDGVGTEAFF. The CDR3 nucleotides read TGCGCCAGCAGCTTGGATGGGGTAGGAACTGAAGCTTTCTTT.

The chain couples TRBV5-1 to TRBJ2-7, with D possibly being TRBD1 or TRBD2 (5 bases each). The CDR3 is 14 amino acids. Germline V lookup: CDR1 SGHRS, CDR2 YFSETQ. Trimming pared 3 bases from V and 4 bases from J, leaving 14 bases between. The CDR3 reads CASSYYTGPYEQYF. DNA for the CDR3: TGCGCCAGCAGCTACTACACGGGGCCTTACGAGCAGTACTTC.

The rearrangement joins TRBV10-3 to TRBJ2-3; a weak D match, TRBD2 (5 bases). Germline CDR1 reads ENHRY; CDR2 reads SYGVKD. V was pared by 4 bases and J by 0 bases, with 8 bases between. This CDR3 has 14 amino acids. In DNA form, the CDR3 reads TGTGCCATCAGTGCACGGACTAGCACAGATACGCAGTATTTT. It is translated as CAISARTSTDTQYF.

The rearrangement joins TRBV7-9 to TRBJ2-3, with TRBD2 matching over 8 bases. The CDR3 covers 16 residues. V lost 5 bases and J lost 4; bases outside the gene matches: 11. Germline CDR1 reads SEHNR; CDR2 reads FQNEAQ (reference sequence). Here the CDR3 reads CASSLSSGSVADTQYF. The CDR3 nucleotides are TGTGCCAGCAGCCTCTCCAGCGGGAGTGTAGCAGATACGCAGTATTTT.

CDR3 residues: CASSQGGVNQETQYF. The CDR3 bases are TGTGCCAGCAGCCAAGGCGGGGTTAACCAAGAGACCCAGTACTTC. The rearrangement uses TRBV9 and TRBJ2-5; D might be TRBD2 (6 bases). Per the germline V gene, CDR1 is SGDLS and CDR2 is YYNGEE. Trimming removed 4 bases at V and 0 bases at J, with 13 bases between. The CDR3 extends over 15 amino acids.

The chain uses TRBV7-6 and TRBJ2-5; no definite D call. V was pared by 4 bases and J by 3 bases, with 21 bases between. Germline V gene sequence: CDR1 SGHVS, CDR2 FNYEAQ. The CDR3 has 17 residues. CDR3 nucleotide sequence: TGTGCCAGCAGCTCCCCCTCCGAGGCTAGTACGAAAGAGACCCAGTACTTC. It codes for CASSSPSEASTKETQYF.

This chain joins TRBV6-5 and TRBJ2-7; D possibly corresponds to TRBD2 (6 bases). Germline-derived CDR1 and CDR2 are MNHEY and SVGAGI. V dropped 5 bases and J dropped 3 bases, with 14 bases sitting between them. CDR3 size: 14 residues. CDR3 bases: TGTGCCAGCAGTGACTATACCGGGGGCTACGAGCAGTACTTC. Residues: CASSDYTGGYEQYF.

This clone was counted once. The gene calls are TRBV28 and TRBJ2-7; D ambiguous. Between the trimmed V and J ends, which lost 4 bases and 3 bases, there was a span of 19 bases. Per the germline V gene, CDR1 is MDHEN and CDR2 is SYDVKM. There are 16 residues in the CDR3. The CDR3 DNA sequence: TGTGCCAGCAGTTCGATCATTTCTTGGGCCCTCTACGAGCAGTACTTC. Translated, it gives CASSSIISWALYEQYF.

The chain uses TRBV4-3 and TRBJ2-7, with unresolved D. The CDR3 covers 16 residues. Germline CDR1 and CDR2: LGHNA and YSLEER. V gave up 1 base and J gave up 3 bases, with 16 bases separating them. The CDR3 DNA is TGCGCCAGCAGCCAAGTTGCCACAGACGAGAACTACGAGCAGTACTTC. It yields the protein CASSQVATDENYEQYF.

V and J are TRBV19 and TRBJ2-3, with TRBD1 matching over 7 bases. With 10 bases clipped from V and 5 bases from J, the junction kept 15 bases outside the gene matches. CDR1 is LNHDA, CDR2 SQIVND, per germline (reference sequence). The CDR3 runs to 15 residues. The CDR3 DNA sequence: TGTGCCATCCGGATACAGGGGCCACTTGGAGATACGCAGTATTTT. Protein product: CAIRIQGPLGDTQYF. The complete variable domain, with remaining parts taken from reference TRBV19 and TRBJ2-3, reads DGGITQSPKYLFRKEGQNVTLSCEQNLNHDAMYWYRQDPGQGLRLIYYSQIVNDFQKGDIAEGYSVSREKKESFPLTVTSAQKNPTAFYLCAIRIQGPLGDTQYFGPGTRLTVL.

The gene calls are TRBV7-9 and TRBJ2-7; 7 nucleotides align to TRBD1. The junction had 5 bases not matched to a gene; V was cut back by 4 bases and J by 2 bases. CDR1 and CDR2 (germline): SEHNR, FQNEAQ (reference sequence). The CDR3 consists of 14 residues. The CDR3 nucleotides read TGTGCCAGCAGCTCTTACAGGGGCCCCTACGAGCAGTACTTC. Translation: CASSSYRGPYEQYF.

This clone was seen only once. The V call is TRBV28, the J call TRBJ2-2; TRBD2 matches at 10 bases. The CDR3 length is 17 residues. The germline CDR1 and CDR2 sequences are MDHEN and SYDVKM. The V segment lost 5 bases and the J segment 0 bases; nucleotides outside the gene matches: 6. CDR3 residues: CASSQTSGPPNTGELFF. The CDR3 bases are TGTGCCAGCAGTCAGACTAGCGGGCCCCCGAACACCGGGGAGCTGTTTTTT.

On this clone: The sample contains more than one DNA sequence encoding this CDR3. The chain couples TRBV5-6 to TRBJ2-7; D remains ambiguous. V was cut by 0 bases and J by 6 bases, with 7 bases left in between. The CDR3 extends over 12 amino acids. CDR1 SGHDT and CDR2 YYEEEE come from the germline V gene. The DNA for the CDR3 is TGTGCCAGCAGCTTGGGTGCGGCCGAGCAGTACTTC. It encodes CASSLGAAEQYF.

The chain uses TRBV2 and TRBJ2-3; unclear D gene. Germline CDR1 and CDR2: SNHLY and FYNNEI. Trimming stripped 5 bases from V and 0 bases from J, with 15 bases between. This CDR3 spans 16 amino acids. Here the CDR3 DNA reads TGTGCCAGCAGTACCGGCTCCACCTTAAGCACAGATACGCAGTATTTT. Its translation: CASSTGSTLSTDTQYF.

V gene TRBV11-2 combines with J gene TRBJ1-1, with D possibly matching TRBD1 (6 bases). The V and J ends lost 0 bases and 0 bases respectively, with 11 bases between them. CDR1 SGHAT and CDR2 FQNNGV come from the germline V gene. CDR3 length: 16 amino acids. The CDR3, as DNA: TGTGCCAGCAGCTTAGATCTGGGACAATTGAACACTGAAGCTTTCTTT. It specifies CASSLDLGQLNTEAFF.

V is TRBV11-2 and J is TRBJ2-5; 13 bases are shared with TRBD2. The J call may not be correct, given that the DNA end is closer to TRBJ2-7. CDR3 length: 15 amino acids. Germline CDR1 SGHAT, CDR2 FQNNGV. CDR3 residues: CASSIGTSGVYEQYF. CDR3 nucleotides: TGTGCCAGCAGCATCGGGACTAGCGGGGTATACGAGCAGTACTTC.

V is TRBV7-9 and J is TRBJ2-3; 7 bases match TRBD2. The length of the CDR3 is 17 residues. Trimming took 5 bases from V and 2 from J; bases not matched to a gene: 13. Per germline, CDR1 SEHNR and CDR2 FQNEAQ (reference sequence). CDR3 loop: CASSPLGGSGTTDTQYF. CDR3 DNA sequence: TGTGCCAGCAGCCCTCTCGGGGGGAGCGGAACCACAGATACGCAGTATTTT.

The chain employs TRBV9 and TRBJ1-1, with D maybe TRBD1 (5 bases). Germline V lookup: CDR1 SGDLS, CDR2 YYNGEE. V was trimmed by 3 bases and J by 2 bases, leaving 8 bases between them. The CDR3 sequence is 13 residues long. As DNA, the CDR3 is TGTGCCAGCAGCGCTGGACAAAACACTGAAGCTTTCTTT. The encoded protein is CASSAGQNTEAFF.

The rearrangement links TRBV29-1 to TRBJ2-7; tentative D call: TRBD2 (5 bases). V was pared by 3 bases and J by 5 bases, with 20 bases between. Germline CDR1 reads SQVTM; CDR2 reads ANQGSEA. The CDR3 spans 15 residues. The CDR3 DNA reads as TGCAGCGTTGAGAGTGGGAGTGGTTCTCCTCACGAGCAGTACTTC. It is translated as CSVESGSGSPHEQYF.

V is TRBV9 and J is TRBJ2-7; 7 bases map to TRBD1. Germline V gene sequence: CDR1 SGDLS, CDR2 YYNGEE. V lost 2 bases to trimming and J lost 3 bases; unmatched junction nucleotides: 8. The CDR3 totals 15 residues. The CDR3 sequence is CASSVGAGGHYEQYF. CDR3 coding DNA: TGTGCCAGCAGCGTGGGGGCAGGGGGTCACTACGAGCAGTACTTC.

The V call is TRBV7-8, the J call TRBJ2-5; D not certain. Germline CDR1 reads SGHVS; CDR2 reads FQNEAQ. Between the trimmed V and J ends, which lost 2 bases and 5 bases, there was a span of 12 bases. The CDR3 is made up of 14 amino acids. This chain's CDR3 is CASSLSGVGETQYF. CDR3 nucleotide sequence: TGTGCCAGCAGCTTATCAGGTGTTGGGGAGACCCAGTACTTC.

The chain carries TRBV5-5 and TRBJ1-4; D is ambiguous. V was trimmed by 4 bases and J by 2 bases, leaving 21 bases between them. The CDR3 runs to 18 residues. Germline assignment: CDR1 SGHKS and CDR2 YYEKEE (reference sequence). Here the CDR3 reads CASSPSPRSSATNEKLFF. CDR3 nucleotide sequence: TGTGCCAGCAGCCCCTCGCCGAGGTCGTCTGCGACTAATGAAAAACTGTTTTTT. Filled out from reference TRBV5-5 and TRBJ1-4, the complete variable domain reads DAGVTQSPTHLIKTRGQQVTLRCSPISGHKSVSWYQQVLGQGPQFIFQYYEKEERGRGNFPDRFSARQFPNYSSELNVNALLLGDSALYLCASSPSPRSSATNEKLFFGSGTQLSVL.

V is TRBV5-4 and J is TRBJ1-1, with D unclear. CDR3 size: 12 residues. The V gene lost 4 bases and the J gene lost 4 bases, with 8 bases spanning the gap. Germline V CDR1 and CDR2: SGHNT, YYREEE (reference sequence). For the CDR3, the DNA is TGTGCCAGCAGCCCCGAAGGCACTGAAGCTTTCTTT. Translated, it gives CASSPEGTEAFF.

The V and J genes are TRBV28 and TRBJ2-1; D is perhaps TRBD2 (6 bases). V lost 4 bases and J lost 9, with 13 bases in between. This CDR3 has 13 residues. The germline V gene encodes CDR1 MDHEN and CDR2 SYDVKM. The CDR3 nucleotides read TGTGCCAGCAGTTCATTTATGGAGGGTGAGCAGTTCTTC. As protein: CASSSFMEGEQFF.

The rearrangement joins TRBV7-3 to TRBJ2-2, with 7 bases matching TRBD2. Germline-derived CDR1 and CDR2 are SGHTA and FQGTGA. The ends lost 4 bases at V and 4 bases at J; junction bases unmatched: 3. This CDR3 is 14 amino acids long. This CDR3 is CASSSREGTGELFF. For the CDR3, the DNA is TGTGCCAGCAGCTCGAGGGAGGGCACCGGGGAGCTGTTTTTT.

The CDR3 loop is CASSFGQTNYGYTF. CDR3 coding DNA: TGTGCCAGCAGTTTCGGACAGACTAACTATGGCTACACCTTC. J is TRBJ1-2 and V is TRBV27, with D possibly being TRBD1 (6 bases). The germline V gene encodes CDR1 MNHEY and CDR2 SMNVEV (reference sequence). V lost 3 bases, J lost 0 bases, and 8 bases lay in between. The CDR3 consists of 14 residues.

The chain is built from TRBV13 and TRBJ1-6, with D perhaps matching TRBD1 (6 bases). The CDR3 has 14 residues. Looked up from germline, CDR1 is PRHDT and CDR2 is FYEKMQ (reference sequence). Deletions cut 2 bases from V and 9 bases from J, with 11 bases between. For the CDR3, the DNA is TGTGCCAGCAGCTTAAGGACAGAGGTTTCACCCCTCCACTTT. It translates to CASSLRTEVSPLHF.